The next 12 T cell receptor beta chains were all read from a single sample in a study of T cell responses to AZD1222 COVID-19 vaccine. Profiling relied on immunoSEQ multiplex PCR, and the TCRdb table lists in-frame clones only, not all of them. The table includes roughly 87,000 clones, roughly 90% detected once. The sample in question was peripheral blood, obtained 28 days after the second AZD1222 dose. These receptors originate from an adult who received the AZD1222 COVID-19 vaccine.

Details on this clone: A read error may account for a junction end that differs from germline. The chain couples TRBV30 to TRBJ1-4, with TRBD1 matching 9 bases. This CDR3 spans 14 amino acids. The V gene's germline CDR1 is GTSNPN and CDR2 SVGIG (reference sequence). Here the CDR3 reads CAWSGQGRYEKLSF. The CDR3 nucleotides read TGTGCCTGGAGCGGACAGGGGCGGTATGAAAAACTGTCTTTT.

The chain joins TRBV21-1 to TRBJ2-5; whether TRBD2, the table's D call, matches the DNA was not checked. TRBV21-1 is a pseudogene locus. CDR3 length: 13 amino acids. CDR3 sequence reads: CASSEAGVETQYF. The CDR3 nucleotides read TGTGCCAGCAGCGAAGCGGGAGTAGAGACCCAGTACTTC.

V is TRBV5-1 and J is TRBJ1-4, with D possibly TRBD1 on 5 matching bases. The CDR3 loop spans 17 amino acids. Trimming removed 0 bases at V and 11 bases at J, with 23 bases between. From germline, CDR1 is SGHRS and CDR2 YFSETQ. The CDR3 loop is CASSLADGGLTPEKLFF. In DNA form, the CDR3 reads TGCGCCAGCAGCTTGGCCGATGGGGGTCTCACTCCCGAGAAACTGTTTTTT.

The chain links TRBV30 to TRBJ2-1; 8 bases are shared with TRBD2. This CDR3 region has 13 residues. The junction had 8 bases not matched to a gene; V was cut back by 5 bases and J by 8 bases. Germline CDR1 GTSNPN, CDR2 SVGIG (reference sequence). The CDR3 region is CAWAPRTSYEQFF. CDR3 in DNA: TGTGCCTGGGCCCCACGGACTAGCTATGAGCAGTTCTTC.

The V and J genes are TRBV19 and TRBJ1-4; D perhaps matches TRBD1 (6 bases). Germline lookup yields CDR1 LNHDA and CDR2 SQIVND (reference sequence). This CDR3 comprises 14 residues. V dropped 7 bases and J dropped 4 bases, with 13 bases sitting between them. Written as DNA, the CDR3 is TGTGCCAGTAATCTCCGGGACAATAATGAAAAACTGTTTTTT. Translation: CASNLRDNNEKLFF.

V is TRBV5-1 and J is TRBJ1-1; tentatively, D is TRBD1 (5 bases). The germline CDR1 and CDR2 sequences are SGHRS and YFSETQ. V was pared by 2 bases and J by 4 bases, with 6 bases between. The CDR3 has 12 amino acids. For the CDR3, the DNA is TGCGCCAGCAGCTTCGGGACCACTGAAGCTTTCTTT. Amino acid sequence: CASSFGTTEAFF.

The rearrangement joins TRBV13 to TRBJ2-1, with TRBD2 matching 9 bases. The CDR3 extends over 18 amino acids. CDR1 is PRHDT, CDR2 FYEKMQ, per germline (reference sequence). J lost 4 bases, V lost 4 bases, and 14 bases had no gene match. CDR3 amino acids: CASSSPGFAGGDYNEQFF. The CDR3 coding sequence is TGTGCCAGCAGCTCCCCGGGTTTCGCGGGAGGGGATTACAATGAGCAGTTCTTC.

As regards this clone: The sample holds other DNA sequences that translate to the same CDR3. The genes are TRBV7-9 and TRBJ1-6; D ambiguous. CDR3 length equals 13 residues. CDR1 and CDR2 from the germline V gene are SEHNR and FQNEAQ (reference sequence). V was trimmed by 1 base and J by 6 bases, leaving 4 bases between them. CDR3: CASSLDSNSPLHF. DNA of the CDR3: TGTGCCAGCAGCTTAGACAGTAATTCACCCCTCCACTTT. The full variable domain, rest sourced from reference TRBV7-9 and TRBJ1-6, is DTGVSQNPRHKITKRGQNVTFRCDPISEHNRLYWYRQTLGQGPEFLTYFQNEAQLEKSRLLSDRFSAERPKGSFSTLEIQRTEQGDSAMYLCASSLDSNSPLHFGNGTRLTVT.

This clone has just a few counts. This rearrangement joins TRBV30 to TRBJ1-1; no clear D gene. CDR1 GTSNPN and CDR2 SVGIG come from the germline V gene (reference sequence). Trimming removed 0 bases from V and 1 base from J, with 9 bases in between. The CDR3 contains 14 residues. The CDR3 DNA reads as TGTGCCTGGAGTGTAAGGGCGGGGAACACTGAAGCTTTCTTT. Translated, it gives CAWSVRAGNTEAFF.

The genes are TRBV3-1 (or the pseudogene TRBV3-2) and TRBJ1-6; D remains ambiguous. The ends were cut back, 3 bases at V and 8 bases at J, with 8 bases in the middle. Germline V gives CDR1 LGHDT, CDR2 YNNKEL (reference sequence). The CDR3 has 13 residues. The CDR3 loop is CASSHIIDSPLHF. In DNA form, the CDR3 reads TGTGCCAGCAGCCATATCATAGATTCACCCCTCCACTTT.

The rearrangement joins TRBV10-2 to TRBJ1-2; a weak D match, TRBD1 (6 bases). V lost 0 bases and J lost 4, with 12 bases in between. The CDR3 totals 15 residues. Germline CDR1 is WSHSY and CDR2 is SAAADI. The CDR3 nucleotides are TGCGCCAGCAGTGAGTCGGGGGGCGACGTCTATGGCTACACCTTC. Its protein product is CASSESGGDVYGYTF.

This clone was detected a few times. J is TRBJ2-7 and V is TRBV4-2; D unresolved. Trimming stripped 0 bases from V and 3 bases from J, with 9 bases between. Germline V gene lookup returns CDR1 LGHNA and CDR2 YNFKEQ. The CDR3 extends over 14 amino acids. This chain's CDR3 is CASSQDQLFYEQYF. DNA of the CDR3: TGTGCCAGCAGCCAAGATCAGCTGTTCTACGAGCAGTACTTC.